This TCR beta chain was observed in a study of T cells in Graves' hyperthyroidism and ophthalmopathy. Study details: It was at initial diagnosis, before any treatment, that peripheral blood was collected.

Researchers amplified the TCR beta CDR3 regions from RNA transcripts. HTBI primers were used for first-round RT-PCR of the TCR CDR3. TCRdb ran MiXCR on the multiplex PCR reads and lists one entry per CDR3 protein. Among roughly 500,000 distinct CDR3 sequences, around a quarter were seen once, and the ten largest hold around 11%. V was shortened by 4 bases and J by 1 base, with 8 bases between the two germline ends. This CDR3 region has 14 residues. Germline V lookup: CDR1 MNHEY, CDR2 SVGEGT. The material sequenced was blood. The receptor's source is a woman aged 25 to 39 with Graves' ophthalmopathy. The rearrangement joins TRBV6-2 or TRBV6-3 to TRBJ1-5; TRBD1 might be the D (5 bases). Here the CDR3 reads CASSLTVSNQPQHF. CDR3 nucleotide sequence: TGTGCCAGCAGTTTGACAGTCAGCAATCAGCCCCAGCATTTT.